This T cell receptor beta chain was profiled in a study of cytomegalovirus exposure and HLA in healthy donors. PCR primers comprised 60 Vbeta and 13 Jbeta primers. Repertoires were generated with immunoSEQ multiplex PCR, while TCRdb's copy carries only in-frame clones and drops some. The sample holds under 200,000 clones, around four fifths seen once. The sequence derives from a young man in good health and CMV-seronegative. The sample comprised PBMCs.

The CDR3 DNA is TGTGCCAGTACCCCGGTACGGGGGGGCTCCTACAATGAGCAGTTCTTC. This gives the protein CASTPVRGGSYNEQFF. V gene TRBV19 combines with J gene TRBJ2-1; 8 bases align to TRBD2. J was trimmed by 0 bases and V by 7 bases; bases with no gene match: 8. The CDR3 length is 16 residues. CDR1 LNHDA and CDR2 SQIVND come from the germline V gene (reference sequence).